The 16 T cell receptor beta chains presented below share a single source sample, sequenced in a study of blood T cell repertoires in COVID-19. Only in-frame clones appear in the TCRdb table, and some are missing; sequencing was by immunoSEQ multiplex PCR. The sample shows 310,000 or so clones, more than 70% of them seen only once. What was sequenced was peripheral blood. The receptors stem from a woman under 40 with COVID-19, enrolled during active disease.

V is TRBV29-1 and J is TRBJ2-1; 11 positions match TRBD2. The CDR3 has 15 residues. Trimming removed 5 bases from V and 7 bases from J; junction bases left unmatched: 10. Germline V lookup: CDR1 SQVTM, CDR2 ANQGSEA. The CDR3 DNA reads TGCAGCGTTCAGATAGCGGGAGGGCCAAGGAATGAGCAGTTCTTC. Translated, it gives CSVQIAGGPRNEQFF.

This chain uses TRBV27 with TRBJ2-7; D gene uncertain. From germline, CDR1 is MNHEY and CDR2 SMNVEV (reference sequence). This CDR3 has 13 residues. The V end was cut by 3 bases, the J end by 3 bases, with 9 bases between. As DNA, the CDR3 is TGTGCCAGCAGTTTGGGCTTTAACTACGAGCAGTACTTC. Residues: CASSLGFNYEQYF.

The chain combines TRBV29-1 with TRBJ1-1, with unresolved D. CDR1 is SQVTM and CDR2 is ANQGSEA in the germline V gene. Deletions cut 4 bases from V and 0 bases from J, with 12 bases between. The CDR3 has 14 residues. CDR3 nucleotides: TGCAGCGTTGCCCCGAGTTTGGTGAACACTGAAGCTTTCTTT. This gives the protein CSVAPSLVNTEAFF.

The V gene is TRBV11-2, the J gene TRBJ1-3; D is unresolved. In germline, CDR1 is SGHAT, CDR2 FQNNGV. The CDR3 is 12 residues long. The V and J ends lost 5 bases and 4 bases respectively, with 6 bases between them. This chain's CDR3 is CASSLPGNTIYF. The CDR3 region has the DNA TGTGCCAGCAGCCTCCCGGGAAACACCATATATTTT.

The sample holds one count of this clone. This chain links TRBV19 with TRBJ2-7; weak D call: TRBD2 (6 bases). V gave up 5 bases and J gave up 0 bases, with 14 bases separating them. CDR1 LNHDA and CDR2 SQIVND come from the germline V gene (reference sequence). This CDR3 has 15 residues. CDR3 amino acids: CASSSGDGSSYEQYF. In nucleotides, the CDR3 is TGTGCCAGTAGTTCGGGGGACGGGAGCTCCTACGAGCAGTACTTC.

The chain uses TRBV29-1 and TRBJ2-7; 10 bases align to TRBD1. Germline V gene lookup returns CDR1 SQVTM and CDR2 ANQGSEA. The CDR3 loop spans 14 amino acids. With 6 bases clipped from V and 2 bases from J, the junction kept 7 bases outside the gene matches. The CDR3 DNA follows: TGCAGCGTCGAACTGGACAGGGGGGCCTACGAGCAGTACTTC. This encodes CSVELDRGAYEQYF.

The chain links TRBV10-1 to TRBJ2-7; D remains unclear. CDR3 size: 14 residues. Trimming removed 4 bases at V and 5 bases at J, with 15 bases between. Germline values: CDR1 WNHNN, CDR2 SYGVQD (reference sequence). CDR3 residues: CASSGVPSRNEQYF. The CDR3 nucleotides are TGCGCCAGCAGTGGGGTACCTTCTAGAAACGAGCAGTACTTC.

This rearrangement joins TRBV5-5 to TRBJ2-7; weak D call: TRBD2 (6 bases). This CDR3 is 15 amino acids long. Per germline, CDR1 SGHKS and CDR2 YYEKEE (reference sequence). The V end lost 0 bases, the J end lost 3 bases, and 13 bases lay between the germline ends. CDR3 nucleotides: TGTGCCAGCAGCTTGGTGGGACTGGCCAACTACGAGCAGTACTTC. It encodes CASSLVGLANYEQYF.

The rearrangement uses TRBV7-3 and TRBJ1-2, with 9 nucleotides matching TRBD1. The CDR3 runs to 15 residues. Germline V gene data show CDR1 as SGHTA and CDR2 as FQGTGA. The trim removed 3 bases at V and 9 bases at J, leaving 11 bases unmatched. CDR3 protein: CASSLRDREVYSYTF. The CDR3 nucleotides read TGTGCCAGCAGCTTGAGGGACAGGGAAGTGTATAGCTACACCTTC.

This chain uses TRBV5-6 with TRBJ2-7; D gene unclear. This CDR3 is 13 amino acids long. Trimming pared 2 bases from V and 1 base from J, leaving 7 bases between. Germline V gene sequence: CDR1 SGHDT, CDR2 YYEEEE. CDR3 coding DNA: TGTGCCAGCAGCTTTAGGAGTTCCTACGAGCAGTACTTC. Protein sequence: CASSFRSSYEQYF.

This sequence joins TRBV7-9 and TRBJ2-5; D possibly corresponds to TRBD1 (7 bases). Per germline, CDR1 SEHNR and CDR2 FQNEAQ (reference sequence). The CDR3 has 16 residues. V was trimmed by 5 bases and J by 5 bases, leaving 21 bases between them. This CDR3 is CASSPRQGGGWETQYF. The CDR3 DNA is TGTGCCAGCAGCCCGAGACAGGGTGGAGGGTGGGAGACCCAGTACTTC.

The V and J genes are TRBV5-6 and TRBJ2-7, with TRBD2 identical over 12 bases. Losses at the gene ends were 2 bases for V and 7 bases for J; bases not matched to a gene: 13. CDR3 length: 17 residues. Germline lookup yields CDR1 SGHDT and CDR2 YYEEEE. CDR3 bases: TGTGCCAGCAGCTTAACTAGCGGGAGGTCCCCCAGGGTAGAGCAGTACTTC. Its protein product is CASSLTSGRSPRVEQYF.

The DNA of the CDR3 is TGCAGCGTTGAAGATAGGCAGAGAGGGGAGACCCAGTACTTC. Amino acid sequence: CSVEDRQRGETQYF. The chain has TRBV29-1 and TRBJ2-5, with D tentatively TRBD2 (5 bases). V was cut by 0 bases and J by 5 bases, with 13 bases left in between. Germline-derived CDR1 and CDR2 are SQVTM and ANQGSEA. The CDR3 covers 14 residues. Combining the CDR3 with reference TRBV29-1 and TRBJ2-5 gives the whole variable domain SAVISQKPSRDICQRGTSLTIQCQVDSQVTMMFWYRQQPGQSLTLIATANQGSEATYESGFVIDKFPISRPNLTFSTLTVSNMSPEDSSIYLCSVEDRQRGETQYFGPGTRLLVL.

The chain uses TRBV6-4 and TRBJ2-6; 7 nucleotides agree with TRBD1. The CDR3 has 18 residues. V trimming: 1 base; J trimming: 2 bases; junction bases outside the gene matches: 8. Germline CDR1 is MRHNA and CDR2 is SNTAGT. Here the CDR3 reads CASSDFGQDKAGANVLTF. The CDR3 nucleotides read TGTGCCAGCAGTGACTTTGGACAGGATAAGGCTGGGGCCAACGTCCTGACTTTC.

V and J are TRBV7-8 and TRBJ2-4, with D hard to call. The CDR3 is 13 amino acids. V was trimmed by 8 bases and J by 0 bases, leaving 8 bases between them. CDR1 and CDR2 from the germline V gene are SGHVS and FQNEAQ. CDR3: CASYPLAKNIQYF. The CDR3 DNA sequence: TGTGCCAGCTATCCCCTAGCCAAAAACATTCAGTACTTC.

V usage is TRBV21-1 and J usage is TRBJ2-6; TRBD1 is the table's D call, not checked against the DNA. TRBV21-1 is tagged as a pseudogene. The CDR3 sequence is 17 residues long. CDR3: CASTKGQGTHGANVLTF. The CDR3, as DNA: TGTGCCAGCACCAAGGGACAGGGGACCCATGGGGCCAACGTCCTGACTTTC.